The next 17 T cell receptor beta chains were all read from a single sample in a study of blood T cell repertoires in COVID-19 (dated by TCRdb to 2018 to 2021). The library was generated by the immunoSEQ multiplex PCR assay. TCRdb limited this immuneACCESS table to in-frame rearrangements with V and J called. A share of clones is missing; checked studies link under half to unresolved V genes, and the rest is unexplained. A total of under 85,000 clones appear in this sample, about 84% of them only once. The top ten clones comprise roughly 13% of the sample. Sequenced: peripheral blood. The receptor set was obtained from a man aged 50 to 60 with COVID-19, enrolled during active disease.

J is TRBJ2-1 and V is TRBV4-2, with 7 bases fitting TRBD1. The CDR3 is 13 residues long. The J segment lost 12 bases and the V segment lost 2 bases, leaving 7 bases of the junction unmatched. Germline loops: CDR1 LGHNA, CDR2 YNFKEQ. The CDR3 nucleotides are TGTGCCAGCAGCCAAAGGACAGGCAGTCGGCAGTTCTTC. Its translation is CASSQRTGSRQFF.

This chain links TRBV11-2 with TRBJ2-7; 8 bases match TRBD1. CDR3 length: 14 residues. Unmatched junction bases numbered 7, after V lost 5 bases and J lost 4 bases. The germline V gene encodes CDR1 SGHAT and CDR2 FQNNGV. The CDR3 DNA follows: TGTGCCAGCAGCCTAGGACAGGGTGGGTACGAGCAGTACTTC. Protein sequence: CASSLGQGGYEQYF. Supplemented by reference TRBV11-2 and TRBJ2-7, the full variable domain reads EAGVAQSPRYKIIEKRQSVAFWCNPISGHATLYWYQQILGQGPKLLIQFQNNGVVDDSQLPKDRFSAERLKGVDSTLKIQPAKLEDSAVYLCASSLGQGGYEQYFGPGTRLTVT.

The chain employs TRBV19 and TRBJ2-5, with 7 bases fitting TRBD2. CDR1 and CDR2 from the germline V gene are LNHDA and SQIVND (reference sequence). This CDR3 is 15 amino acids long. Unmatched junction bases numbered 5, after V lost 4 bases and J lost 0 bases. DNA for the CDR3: TGTGCCAGTAGTACTAGCGGAAGGTACCAAGAGACCCAGTACTTC. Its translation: CASSTSGRYQETQYF.

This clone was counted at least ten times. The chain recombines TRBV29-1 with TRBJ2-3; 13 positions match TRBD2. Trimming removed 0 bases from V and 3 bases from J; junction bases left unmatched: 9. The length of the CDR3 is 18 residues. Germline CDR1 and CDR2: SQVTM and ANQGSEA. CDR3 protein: CSVEDHWTSGGETDTQYF. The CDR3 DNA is TGCAGCGTTGAAGATCATTGGACTAGCGGGGGAGAGACAGATACGCAGTATTTT.

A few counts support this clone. Here the CDR3 DNA reads TGTGCCAGTAGCCTTAGCCGGGACAGTACCTACGAGCAGTACTTC. It specifies CASSLSRDSTYEQYF. The chain couples TRBV19 to TRBJ2-7, with 7 bases fitting TRBD1. In germline, CDR1 is LNHDA, CDR2 SQIVND (reference sequence). The CDR3 has 15 amino acids. J was trimmed by 2 bases and V by 6 bases; bases with no gene match: 10.

The CDR3 region has the DNA TGTGCCAGCACTTTACAGGGGGAATTAACTGAAGCTTTCTTT. It is translated as CASTLQGELTEAFF. The rearrangement uses TRBV2 and TRBJ1-1, with 8 bases lining up with TRBD1. Germline V gene data show CDR1 as SNHLY and CDR2 as FYNNEI. The CDR3 consists of 14 residues. The V and J ends lost 7 bases and 5 bases, in that order; junction bases with no gene match: 9.

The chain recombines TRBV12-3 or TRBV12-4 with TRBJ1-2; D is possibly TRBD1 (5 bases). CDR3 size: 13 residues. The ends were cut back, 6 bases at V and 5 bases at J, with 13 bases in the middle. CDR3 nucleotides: TGTGCCAGCAGGCTTACAGGAAAATATGGCTACACCTTC. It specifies CASRLTGKYGYTF.

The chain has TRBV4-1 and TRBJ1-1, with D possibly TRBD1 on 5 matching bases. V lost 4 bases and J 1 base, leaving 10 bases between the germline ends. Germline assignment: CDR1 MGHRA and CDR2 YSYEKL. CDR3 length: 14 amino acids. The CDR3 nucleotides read TGCGCCAGCAGCCTGGTAGGGGAGAACACTGAAGCTTTCTTT. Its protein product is CASSLVGENTEAFF.

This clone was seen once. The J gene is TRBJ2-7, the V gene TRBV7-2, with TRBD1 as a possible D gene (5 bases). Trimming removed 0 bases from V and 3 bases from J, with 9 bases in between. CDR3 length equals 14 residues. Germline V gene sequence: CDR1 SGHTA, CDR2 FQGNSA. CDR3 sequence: CASSLAQGFYEQYF. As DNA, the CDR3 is TGTGCCAGCAGCTTAGCTCAGGGCTTCTACGAGCAGTACTTC.

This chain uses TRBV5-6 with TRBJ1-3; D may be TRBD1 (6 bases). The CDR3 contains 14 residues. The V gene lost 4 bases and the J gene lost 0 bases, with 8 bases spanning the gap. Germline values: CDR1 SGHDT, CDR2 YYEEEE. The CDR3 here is CASSQGSSGNTIYF. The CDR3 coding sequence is TGTGCCAGCAGCCAGGGGAGCTCTGGAAACACCATATATTTT.

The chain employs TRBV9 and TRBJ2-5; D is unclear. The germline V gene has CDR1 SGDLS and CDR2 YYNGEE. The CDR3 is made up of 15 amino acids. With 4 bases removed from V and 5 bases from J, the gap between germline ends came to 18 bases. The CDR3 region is CASSPSLGPRETQYF. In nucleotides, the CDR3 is TGTGCCAGCAGCCCTAGTCTTGGCCCCCGGGAGACCCAGTACTTC.

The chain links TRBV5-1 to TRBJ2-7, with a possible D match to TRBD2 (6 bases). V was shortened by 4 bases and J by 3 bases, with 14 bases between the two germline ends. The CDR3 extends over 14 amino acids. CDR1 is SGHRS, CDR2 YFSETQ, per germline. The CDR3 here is CASSAGLNDYEQYF. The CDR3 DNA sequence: TGCGCCAGCAGCGCGGGACTTAACGACTACGAGCAGTACTTC.

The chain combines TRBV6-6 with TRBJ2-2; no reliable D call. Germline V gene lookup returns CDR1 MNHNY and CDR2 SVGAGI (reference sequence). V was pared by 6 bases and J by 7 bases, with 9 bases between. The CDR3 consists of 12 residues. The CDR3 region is CASSPVRGELFF. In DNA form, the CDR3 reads TGTGCCAGCAGCCCCGTGCGCGGGGAGCTGTTTTTT.

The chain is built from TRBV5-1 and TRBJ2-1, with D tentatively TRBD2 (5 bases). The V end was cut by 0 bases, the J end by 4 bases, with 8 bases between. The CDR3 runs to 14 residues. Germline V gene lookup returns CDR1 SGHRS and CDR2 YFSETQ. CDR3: CASSLGTGYNEQFF. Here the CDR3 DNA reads TGCGCCAGCAGCTTGGGAACGGGGTACAATGAGCAGTTCTTC.

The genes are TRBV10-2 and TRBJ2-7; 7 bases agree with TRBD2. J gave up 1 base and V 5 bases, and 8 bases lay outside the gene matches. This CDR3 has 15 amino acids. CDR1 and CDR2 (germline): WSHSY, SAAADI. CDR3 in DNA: TGCGCCAGCAGTAGGACCGCGGGGGTTTCCTACGAGCAGTACTTC. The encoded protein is CASSRTAGVSYEQYF.

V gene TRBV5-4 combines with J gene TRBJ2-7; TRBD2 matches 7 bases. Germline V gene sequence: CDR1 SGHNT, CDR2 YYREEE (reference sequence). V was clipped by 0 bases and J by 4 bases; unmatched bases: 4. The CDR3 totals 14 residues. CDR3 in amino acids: CASSLEAAGYEQYF. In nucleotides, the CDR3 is TGTGCCAGCAGCTTGGAGGCAGCGGGGTACGAGCAGTACTTC.

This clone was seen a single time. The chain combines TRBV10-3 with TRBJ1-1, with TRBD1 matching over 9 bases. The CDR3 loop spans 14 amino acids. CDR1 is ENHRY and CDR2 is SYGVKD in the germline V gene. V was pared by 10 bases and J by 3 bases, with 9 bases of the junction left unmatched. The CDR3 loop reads CATKTGGGDTEAFF. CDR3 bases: TGTGCCACCAAGACAGGGGGAGGTGACACTGAAGCTTTCTTT.